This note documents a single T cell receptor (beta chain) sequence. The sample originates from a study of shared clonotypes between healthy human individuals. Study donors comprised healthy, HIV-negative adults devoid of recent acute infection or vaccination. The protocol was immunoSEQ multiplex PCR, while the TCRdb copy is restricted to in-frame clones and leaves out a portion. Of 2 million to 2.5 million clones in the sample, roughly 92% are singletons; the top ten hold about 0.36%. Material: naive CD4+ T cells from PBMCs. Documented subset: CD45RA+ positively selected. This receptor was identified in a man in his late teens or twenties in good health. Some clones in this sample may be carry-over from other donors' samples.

The DNA for the CDR3 is TGCGCCAGCAGCCAAGATGCCGGTCCCGGGAGGGGGTACGAGCAGTACTTC. Translating it yields CASSQDAGPGRGYEQYF. This sequence joins TRBV4-1 and TRBJ2-7; 8 bases are shared with TRBD2. V dropped 0 bases and J dropped 4; count of bases not matched to a gene: 11. The CDR3 is 17 amino acids. Looked up from germline, CDR1 is MGHRA and CDR2 is YSYEKL.